A selection of T cell receptor beta chains follows, all from one sample in a study of T cell repertoires in cytomegalovirus infection. TCRdb reprocessed the reads via MiXCR and lists one record per CDR3 protein. The sample contains approximately 490,000 distinct CDR3 sequences, approximately 11% of which appear only once. Sequenced: PBMCs. The receptors derive from a human donor in good health (CMV status not recorded). Some clones in this sample may be carry-over from other donors' samples. The CDR3 runs from the conserved cysteine through the conserved F or W. A D gene is named only where the DNA matches it firmly. Clone size is shown for a subset of rows, as once, few, many or a class of expanded clone.

>TRBJ1-6|many|-|TRBV7-2
CASSLNRFNSPLHF
TGTGCCAGCAGCTTAAACAGGTTTAATTCACCCCTCCACTTT
>TRBJ2-7|-|TRBD2|TRBV7-9
CASLAGNSYEQYF
TGTGCCAGCCTAGCGGGAAACTCCTACGAGCAGTACTTC
>TRBJ2-6|many|-|TRBV20-1
CSAPDPPGANVLTF
TGCAGTGCCCCAGATCCCCCTGGGGCCAACGTCCTGACTTTC
>TRBJ1-6|many|-|TRBV28
CASSLPARASPLHF
TGTGCCAGCAGTTTACCCGCCAGGGCTTCACCCCTCCACTTT
>TRBJ1-2|few|-|TRBV29-1
CSASQREDPYGYTF
TGCAGCGCTAGCCAAAGAGAGGACCCCTATGGCTACACCTTC
>TRBJ1-3|many|-|TRBV11-2
CASSLGTHSGNTIYF
TGTGCCAGCAGCTTAGGGACACACTCTGGAAACACCATATATTTT
>TRBJ2-1|many|-|TRBV28
CASSWLGGNEQFF
TGTGCCAGCAGTTGGCTCGGCGGCAATGAGCAGTTCTTC
>TRBJ2-2|few|TRBD1|TRBV11-2
CASSFDRGRGGELFF
TGTGCCAGCAGCTTTGACAGGGGCCGGGGCGGGGAGCTGTTTTTT
>TRBJ2-3|many|TRBD2|TRBV7-2
CASSLNRASGRVNKYF
TGTGCCAGCAGCTTAAATAGGGCTAGCGGGAGAGTTAATAAGTATTTT
>TRBJ1-4|-|TRBD1|TRBV20-1
CSASKQGEGEKLFF
TGCAGTGCTAGTAAACAGGGGGAGGGTGAAAAACTGTTTTTT
>TRBJ2-5|many|TRBD2|TRBV7-3
CASSPSGRAEGTQYF
TGTGCCAGCAGCCCGAGCGGGAGGGCCGAGGGGACCCAGTACTTC
>TRBJ1-1|many|-|TRBV10-3
CASSTGSSNTEAFF
TGTGCCAGCTCGACAGGATCCTCGAACACTGAAGCTTTCTTT
>TRBJ2-5|many|-|TRBV5-4
CASSLGAGTQETQYF
TGTGCCAGCAGCTTGGGGGCAGGAACTCAAGAGACCCAGTACTTC
>TRBJ2-7|many|TRBD1|TRBV7-2
CASSSGQGTREQYF
TGTGCCAGCAGCTCCGGACAGGGGACGAGAGAGCAGTACTTC
>TRBJ2-1|few|-|TRBV7-3
CASSLAGTTYNEQFF
TGTGCCAGCAGCTTGGCAGGGACGACCTACAATGAGCAGTTCTTC
>TRBJ2-2|many|TRBD2|TRBV12-3/TRBV12-4
CASSLGDTGGPGGELFF
TGTGCCAGCAGTTTAGGGGATACGGGAGGGCCTGGCGGGGAGCTGTTTTTT
>TRBJ2-1|-|TRBD1|TRBV27
CASSPRDRANEQFF
TGTGCCAGCAGTCCCCGGGACAGGGCAAATGAGCAGTTCTTC
>TRBJ2-3|many|TRBD1|TRBV29-1
CSVGDRERDTQYF
TGCAGCGTTGGCGACAGGGAGAGAGATACGCAGTATTTT
>TRBJ2-3|many|TRBD2|TRBV7-9
CASSSGGRSTDTQYF
TGTGCCAGCAGCTCGGGCGGGAGGAGCACAGATACGCAGTATTTT
>TRBJ2-6|many|-|TRBV6-1
CASSEGWGRTSSGANVLTF
TGTGCCAGCAGTGAAGGATGGGGACGTACCTCTTCTGGGGCCAACGTCCTGACTTTC
>TRBJ1-2|-|TRBD1|TRBV19
CASSLGQGPVDTF
TGTGCCAGTAGTTTGGGACAGGGGCCCGTAGACACCTTC
>TRBJ2-1|many|-|TRBV7-3
CASSPGPPNEQFF
TGTGCCAGCAGTCCCGGACCCCCGAATGAGCAGTTCTTC
>TRBJ2-5|-|-|TRBV15
CATSGGPIQETQYF
TGTGCCACCAGCGGGGGACCGATCCAAGAGACCCAGTACTTC
>TRBJ2-5|many|-|TRBV14
CASSQDRTAQETQYF
TGTGCCAGCAGCCAAGATCGGACGGCCCAAGAGACCCAGTACTTC
>TRBJ1-4|many|-|TRBV12-3/TRBV12-4
CASSSPNRYLDEKLFF
TGTGCCAGCAGTTCCCCAAACCGGTATTTAGATGAAAAACTGTTTTTT
>TRBJ2-5|-|TRBD2|TRBV4-1
CASSQEILAGPNPQYF
TGCGCCAGCAGCCAAGAAATCCTAGCGGGACCGAACCCCCAGTACTTC
>TRBJ2-7|many|TRBD1|TRBV28
CASKVTGGSEQYF
TGTGCCAGCAAAGTAACAGGGGGTAGCGAGCAGTACTTC
>TRBJ2-7|few|-|TRBV30
CAWSDSYEQYF
TGTGCCTGGAGCGATTCCTACGAGCAGTACTTC
>TRBJ2-1|many|-|TRBV18
CASSPPARLNEQFF
TGTGCCAGCTCACCACCGGCTAGGCTTAATGAGCAGTTCTTC
>TRBJ2-2|-|TRBD1|TRBV7-7
CASSYRQGPGELFF
TGTGCCAGCAGCTACAGACAGGGTCCCGGGGAGCTGTTTTTT
>TRBJ2-1|-|-|TRBV10-3
CATAAGRDNEQFF
TGTGCCACCGCGGCAGGGCGGGACAATGAGCAGTTCTTC
>TRBJ2-7|few|-|TRBV29-1
CSVVPGLASSYEQYF
TGCAGCGTTGTTCCGGGACTCGCATCCTCCTACGAGCAGTACTTC
>TRBJ1-5|many|TRBD1|TRBV20-1
CSARDGGQGSSHQHF
TGCAGTGCTAGAGATGGCGGACAGGGGAGTAGCCACCAGCATTTT
>TRBJ2-7|many|TRBD2|TRBV2
CATRGGPAVGEQYF
TGTGCCACCCGGGGGGGACCCGCGGTCGGGGAGCAGTACTTC
>TRBJ1-5|-|-|TRBV7-9
CASTHQGEQPQHF
TGTGCCAGCACCCACCAGGGAGAACAGCCCCAGCATTTT
>TRBJ2-1|-|-|TRBV7-3
CASSLIGRVNEQFF
TGTGCCAGCAGCTTAATCGGCAGGGTAAATGAGCAGTTCTTC
>TRBJ2-2|many|-|TRBV5-4
CASSPPAGVGGELFF
TGTGCCAGCAGCCCCCCGGCCGGGGTCGGCGGGGAGCTGTTTTTT
>TRBJ1-5|many|-|TRBV20-1
CSARDNIEYSNQPQHF
TGCAGTGCTAGAGATAATATCGAGTATAGCAATCAGCCCCAGCATTTT
>TRBJ2-3|many|TRBD1|TRBV12-3/TRBV12-4
CASSTSGTGDTDTQYF
TGTGCCAGCAGTACCTCCGGGACAGGGGACACAGATACGCAGTATTTT
>TRBJ2-2|many|TRBD1|TRBV2
CASSEWTGGITGELFF
TGTGCCAGCAGTGAGTGGACAGGGGGAATCACCGGGGAGCTGTTTTTT
>TRBJ1-6|-|-|TRBV12-3/TRBV12-4
CASSFHSSYNSPLHF
TGTGCCAGCAGTTTCCACAGCTCCTATAATTCACCCCTCCACTTT
>TRBJ1-2|few|TRBD1|TRBV2
CASSEDRGNYGYTF
TGTGCCAGCAGTGAAGACAGGGGGAACTATGGCTACACCTTC
>TRBJ2-3|-|-|TRBV9
CASSPDLGGTDTQYF
TGTGCCAGCAGCCCCGACTTGGGGGGCACAGATACGCAGTATTTT
>TRBJ2-2|many|TRBD1|TRBV7-3
CASRTPPGTGNTGELFF
TGTGCCAGCAGGACCCCCCCCGGGACAGGAAACACCGGGGAGCTGTTTTTT
>TRBJ2-1|few|-|TRBV20-1
CSARPVTYNEQFF
TGCAGTGCTAGACCGGTTACCTACAATGAGCAGTTCTTC
>TRBJ1-5|many|-|TRBV6-5
CASSRGGHNQPQHF
TGTGCCAGCAGTCGAGGGGGACATAATCAGCCCCAGCATTTT
>TRBJ1-5|many|-|TRBV2
CASSEEVYSNQPQHF
TGTGCCAGCAGTGAAGAGGTGTATAGCAATCAGCCCCAGCATTTT
>TRBJ1-1|many|TRBD1|TRBV6-6
CASSYSPAGGGDLTEAFF
TGTGCCAGCAGTTACTCCCCGGCAGGGGGGGGGGATCTGACTGAAGCTTTCTTT
>TRBJ2-1|many|-|TRBV7-3
CASSPGDSQHGQFF
TGTGCCAGCAGCCCGGGGGACAGCCAGCATGGGCAGTTCTTC
>TRBJ1-1|-|-|TRBV9
CASSASDRNTEAFF
TGTGCCAGCAGCGCATCGGACAGGAACACTGAAGCTTTCTTT